A selection of T cell receptor beta chains follows, all from one sample in a study of T-cell reconstitution after alpha-beta-depleted transplantation in children. One entry per CDR3 protein, called by TCRdb with MiXCR from the PCR reads. The data contain more than 300,000 distinct CDR3 sequences, under 20% of them singletons. The source material was PBMCs, mostly from graft donor cells, sampled 360 days after TCRalphabeta/CD19-depleted stem cell transplant. The receptors here all came from a male patient aged 2 to 10 who had a stem cell transplant for acute lymphoblastic leukemia, so the T cells may come from the graft donor. Each CDR3 is given with its conserved first and last residue. The D gene is left open where the match is weak. Part of the rows lack a size; the others show once, few, many or a class for expanded clones.

D gene	V gene	clone size	J gene	CDR3 protein	CDR3 DNA
-	TRBV29-1	few	TRBJ2-1	CSVEGLAVPNNEQFF	TGCAGCGTTGAAGGGCTCGCGGTACCTAACAATGAGCAGTTCTTC
TRBD1	TRBV27	once	TRBJ2-7	CASSPYGTGAYEQYF	TGTGCCAGCAGTCCATACGGGACAGGGGCCTACGAGCAGTACTTC
TRBD2	TRBV7-9	many	TRBJ2-7	CASSSPSGRIYEQYF	TGTGCCAGCAGCTCGCCTAGCGGGAGGATCTACGAGCAGTACTTC
-	TRBV5-8	-	TRBJ1-4	CASSLANSRGEKLFF	TGTGCCAGCAGCTTGGCGAATAGCAGAGGGGAAAAACTGTTTTTT
-	TRBV4-2	few	TRBJ1-1	CASSQVALMNTEAFF	TGTGCCAGCAGCCAAGTTGCACTCATGAACACTGAAGCTTTCTTT
-	TRBV6-1	few	TRBJ1-5	CASRQPPGYSNQPQHF	TGTGCCAGCAGGCAACCCCCAGGGTATAGCAATCAGCCCCAGCATTTT
TRBD2	TRBV7-9	-	TRBJ2-3	CASSSMTSSPSDTQYF	TGTGCCAGCAGCTCCATGACTAGCTCACCGTCAGATACGCAGTATTTT
-	TRBV4-2	-	TRBJ2-7	CASSQDPSWSSYEQYF	TGTGCCAGCAGCCAAGATCCTAGCTGGAGCTCCTACGAGCAGTACTTC
TRBD2	TRBV10-3	few	TRBJ2-1	CAISEGVTSGSIPYNEQFF	TGTGCCATCAGTGAGGGGGTAACTAGCGGGAGTATCCCCTACAATGAGCAGTTCTTC
-	TRBV5-1	-	TRBJ2-7	CASSLERIDEQYF	TGCGCCAGCAGCTTGGAACGGATTGACGAGCAGTACTTC
-	TRBV4-3	many	TRBJ1-3	CASSQDQSYSGNTIYF	TGCGCCAGCAGCCAAGACCAGAGCTACTCTGGAAACACCATATATTTT
-	TRBV28	-	TRBJ2-3	CASRALGGTQYF	TGTGCCAGCAGGGCCCTAGGCGGTACGCAGTATTTT
-	TRBV4-3	-	TRBJ2-1	CASSQEPLGLNSYNEQFF	TGCGCCAGCAGCCAAGAGCCTTTGGGACTTAACTCCTACAATGAGCAGTTCTTC
TRBD2	TRBV9	-	TRBJ2-1	CASSVAVAGGGDHEQFF	TGTGCCAGCAGCGTAGCGGTCGCGGGAGGGGGGGATCATGAGCAGTTCTTC
-	TRBV6-1	-	TRBJ2-5	CASTTGLPQETQYF	TGTGCCAGCACCACGGGACTCCCGCAAGAGACCCAGTACTTC
-	TRBV15	few	TRBJ1-4	CATTRGMGEKLFF	TGTGCCACAACCCGGGGGATGGGGGAAAAACTGTTTTTT
-	TRBV12-3/TRBV12-4	few	TRBJ2-2	CASRRSWNTGELFF	TGTGCCAGCAGGAGGTCTTGGAACACCGGGGAGCTGTTTTTT
TRBD2	TRBV7-3	few	TRBJ2-2	CASSSASGANTGELFF	TGTGCCAGCAGCTCCGCAAGCGGGGCTAACACCGGGGAGCTGTTTTTT
-	TRBV6-5	many	TRBJ2-1	CASSLGHQNNEQFF	TGTGCCAGCAGCTTGGGACACCAGAACAATGAGCAGTTCTTC
TRBD1	TRBV4-3	-	TRBJ1-1	CASSTTGGDMNTEAFF	TGCGCCAGCAGCACCACAGGGGGCGATATGAACACTGAAGCTTTCTTT
-	TRBV5-6	-	TRBJ1-2	CASSFLESGGYTF	TGTGCCAGCAGCTTTCTAGAAAGTGGTGGCTACACCTTC
-	TRBV27	-	TRBJ2-7	CASSLPGGTRQPTF	TGTGCCAGCAGTTTACCCGGGGGAACTAGGCAACCCACTTTC
TRBD1	TRBV5-6	-	TRBJ1-1	CASSGTGEGTEAFF	TGTGCCAGCAGCGGGACAGGGGAGGGGACTGAAGCTTTCTTT
-	TRBV12-3/TRBV12-4	-	TRBJ2-3	CASSALGGFDTQYF	TGTGCCAGCAGTGCCCTGGGGGGATTCGATACGCAGTATTTT
-	TRBV20-1	many	TRBJ2-1	CSARRPGVRYNEQFF	TGCAGTGCTAGGCGGCCTGGGGTACGGTACAATGAGCAGTTCTTC
-	TRBV12-3/TRBV12-4	few	TRBJ2-2	CASSPTAYTGELFF	TGTGCCAGCAGTCCGACGGCTTACACCGGGGAGCTGTTTTTT
TRBD1	TRBV18	few	TRBJ2-2	CASSPTGATGELFF	TGTGCCAGCTCACCGACAGGGGCGACCGGGGAGCTGTTTTTT
-	TRBV13	many	TRBJ2-5	CASSLGGLFGETQYF	TGTGCCAGCAGCTTAGGAGGACTGTTCGGTGAGACCCAGTACTTC
TRBD2	TRBV3-1	-	TRBJ2-1	CASSQDAGLAMAYNEQFF	TGTGCCAGCAGCCAAGATGCGGGACTAGCGATGGCGTACAATGAGCAGTTCTTC
-	TRBV6-1	few	TRBJ1-2	CASSPGGSGSYGYTF	TGTGCCAGCAGCCCCGGAGGGTCCGGGAGCTATGGCTACACCTTC
TRBD2	TRBV12-3/TRBV12-4	few	TRBJ2-4	CASSWPGLAGGLAKNIQYF	TGTGCCAGCAGTTGGCCGGGACTAGCGGGAGGACTAGCCAAAAACATTCAGTACTTC
TRBD2	TRBV27	-	TRBJ2-7	CASSFGLAGSEQYF	TGTGCCAGCAGTTTTGGACTAGCGGGAAGCGAGCAGTACTTC
-	TRBV28	-	TRBJ1-1	CASSFSAGDTEAFF	TGTGCCAGCAGTTTTTCTGCCGGGGACACTGAAGCTTTCTTT
-	TRBV6-1	few	TRBJ2-5	CASSQGAQETQYF	TGTGCCAGCTCCCAGGGTGCCCAAGAGACCCAGTACTTC